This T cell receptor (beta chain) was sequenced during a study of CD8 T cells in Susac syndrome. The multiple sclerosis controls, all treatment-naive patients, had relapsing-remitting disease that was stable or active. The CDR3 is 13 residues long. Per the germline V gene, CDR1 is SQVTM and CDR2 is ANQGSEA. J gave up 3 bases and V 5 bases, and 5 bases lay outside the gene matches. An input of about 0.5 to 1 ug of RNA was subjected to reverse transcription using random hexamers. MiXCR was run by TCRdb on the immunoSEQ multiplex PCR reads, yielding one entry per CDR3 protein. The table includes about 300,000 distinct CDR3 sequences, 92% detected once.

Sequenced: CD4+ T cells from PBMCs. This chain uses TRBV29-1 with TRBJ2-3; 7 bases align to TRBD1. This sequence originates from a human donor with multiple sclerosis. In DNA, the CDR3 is TGCAGCGTTTCACCGACAGGGACAGATACGCAGTATTTT. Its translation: CSVSPTGTDTQYF.